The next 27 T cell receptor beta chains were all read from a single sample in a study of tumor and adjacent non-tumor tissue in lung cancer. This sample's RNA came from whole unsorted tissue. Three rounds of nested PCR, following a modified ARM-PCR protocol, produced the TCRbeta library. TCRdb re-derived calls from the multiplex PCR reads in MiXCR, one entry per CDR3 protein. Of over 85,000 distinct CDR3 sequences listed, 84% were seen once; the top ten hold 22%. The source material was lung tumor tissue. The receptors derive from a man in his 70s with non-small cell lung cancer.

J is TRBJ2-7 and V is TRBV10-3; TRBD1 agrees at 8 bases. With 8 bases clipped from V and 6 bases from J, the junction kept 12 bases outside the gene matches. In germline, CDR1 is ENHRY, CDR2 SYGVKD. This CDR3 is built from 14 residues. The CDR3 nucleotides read TGTGCCATCCGGGCCGGGACAGGCCCTAGCGAGCAGTACTTC. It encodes CAIRAGTGPSEQYF.

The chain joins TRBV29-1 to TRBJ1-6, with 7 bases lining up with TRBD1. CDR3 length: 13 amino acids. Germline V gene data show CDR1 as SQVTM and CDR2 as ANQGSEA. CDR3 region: CCATRTGNSPLHF. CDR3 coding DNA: TGCTGCGCGACTAGGACAGGCAATTCACCCCTCCACTTT.

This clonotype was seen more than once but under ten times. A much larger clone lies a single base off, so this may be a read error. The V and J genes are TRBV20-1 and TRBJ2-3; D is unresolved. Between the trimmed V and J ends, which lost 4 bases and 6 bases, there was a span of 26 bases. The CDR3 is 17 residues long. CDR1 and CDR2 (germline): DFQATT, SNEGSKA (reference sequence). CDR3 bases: TGCAGTGCTACCCAGATCCACTACACCGGGTTCGCGGATACGCAGTATTTT. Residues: CSATQIHYTGFADTQYF.

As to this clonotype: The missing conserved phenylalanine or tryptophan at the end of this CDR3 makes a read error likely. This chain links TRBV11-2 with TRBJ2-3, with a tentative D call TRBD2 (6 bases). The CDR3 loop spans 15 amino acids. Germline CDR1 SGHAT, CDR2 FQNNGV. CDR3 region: CARSLGPGGAGTQYI. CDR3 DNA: TGTGCCAGGAGCTTAGGGCCCGGCGGGGCAGGTACGCAGTATATT.

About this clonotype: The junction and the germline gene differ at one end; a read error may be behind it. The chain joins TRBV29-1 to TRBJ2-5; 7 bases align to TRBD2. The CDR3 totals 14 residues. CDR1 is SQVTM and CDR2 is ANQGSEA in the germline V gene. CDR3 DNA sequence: TGCAGCGTTGGTGGACTAGTGGTGGGAGAGACCCACTACTTC. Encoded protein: CSVGGLVVGETHYF.

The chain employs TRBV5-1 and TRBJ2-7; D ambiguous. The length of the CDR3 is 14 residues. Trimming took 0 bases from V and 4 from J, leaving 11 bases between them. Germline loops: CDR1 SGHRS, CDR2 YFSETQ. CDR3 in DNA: TGCGCCAGCAGCTTGGTTCCGGCGTCTTACGAGCAGTACTTC. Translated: CASSLVPASYEQYF. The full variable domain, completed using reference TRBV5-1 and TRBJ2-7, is KAGVTQTPRYLIKTRGQQVTLSCSPISGHRSVSWYQQTPGQGLQFLFEYFSETQRNKGNFPGRFSGRQFSNSRSEMNVSTLELGDSALYLCASSLVPASYEQYFGPGTRLTVT.

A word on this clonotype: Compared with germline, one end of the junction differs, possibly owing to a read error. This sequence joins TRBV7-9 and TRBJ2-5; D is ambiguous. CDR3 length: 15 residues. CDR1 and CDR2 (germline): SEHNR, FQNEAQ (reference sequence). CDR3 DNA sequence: TGTGCCAGCAGCTTAGTCGTGTGTGGCCGAGAGACCCGGTACTTC. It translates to CASSLVVCGRETRYF. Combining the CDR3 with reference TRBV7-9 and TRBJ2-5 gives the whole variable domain DTGVSQNPRHKITKRGQNVTFRCDPISEHNRLYWYRQTLGQGPEFLTYFQNEAQLEKSRLLSDRFSAERPKGSFSTLEIQRTEQGDSAMYLCASSLVVCGRETRYFGPGTRLLVL.

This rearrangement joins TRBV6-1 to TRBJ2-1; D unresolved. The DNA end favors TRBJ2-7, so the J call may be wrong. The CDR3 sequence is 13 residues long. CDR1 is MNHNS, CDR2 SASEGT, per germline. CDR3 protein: CASFGNSLREQYF. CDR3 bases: TGTGCCAGCTTCGGTAACTCCCTGCGTGAGCAGTACTTC.

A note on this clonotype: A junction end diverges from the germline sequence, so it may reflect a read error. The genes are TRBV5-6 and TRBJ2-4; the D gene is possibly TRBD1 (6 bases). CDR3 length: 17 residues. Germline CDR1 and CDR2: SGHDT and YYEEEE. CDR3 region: CTSSATGAGVIRNIQYF. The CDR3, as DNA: TGTACCAGCAGCGCTACCGGGGCAGGGGTCATTAGAAACATTCAGTACTTC. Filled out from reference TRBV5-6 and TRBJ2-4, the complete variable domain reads DAGVTQSPTHLIKTRGQQVTLRCSPKSGHDTVSWYQQALGQGPQFIFQYYEEEERQRGNFPDRFSGHQFPNYSSELNVNALLLGDSALYLCTSSATGAGVIRNIQYFGAGTRLSVL.

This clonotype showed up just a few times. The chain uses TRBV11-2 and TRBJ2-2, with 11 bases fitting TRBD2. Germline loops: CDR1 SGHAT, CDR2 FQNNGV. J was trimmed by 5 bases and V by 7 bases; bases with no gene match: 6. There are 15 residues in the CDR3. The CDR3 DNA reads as TGTGCCAGCAACCCTCTAGCGGGGGGAACCGGGGAGCTGTTTTTT. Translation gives CASNPLAGGTGELFF.

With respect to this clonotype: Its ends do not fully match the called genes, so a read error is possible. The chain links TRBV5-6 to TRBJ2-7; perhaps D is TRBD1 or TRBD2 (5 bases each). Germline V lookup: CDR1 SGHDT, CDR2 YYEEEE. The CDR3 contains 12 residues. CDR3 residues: CASRLGVYEEYF. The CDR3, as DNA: TGTGCCAGCAGACTAGGGGTCTACGAGGAGTATTTC.

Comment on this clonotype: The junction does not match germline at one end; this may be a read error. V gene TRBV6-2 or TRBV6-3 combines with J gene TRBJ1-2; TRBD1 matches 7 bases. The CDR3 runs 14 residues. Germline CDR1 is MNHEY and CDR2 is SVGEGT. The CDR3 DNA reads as TGTACCAGCAGTTACCCCACAGGGGCTAATGGCTACACTTTC. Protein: CTSSYPTGANGYTF.

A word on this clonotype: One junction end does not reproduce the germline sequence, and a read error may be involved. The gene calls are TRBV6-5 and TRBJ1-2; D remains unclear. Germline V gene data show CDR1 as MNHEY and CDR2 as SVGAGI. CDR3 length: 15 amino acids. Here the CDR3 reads CASSAGVVPNYGYTF. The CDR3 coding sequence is TGCGCCAGCTCGGCCGGGGTTGTCCCTAACTATGGCTACACCTTC.

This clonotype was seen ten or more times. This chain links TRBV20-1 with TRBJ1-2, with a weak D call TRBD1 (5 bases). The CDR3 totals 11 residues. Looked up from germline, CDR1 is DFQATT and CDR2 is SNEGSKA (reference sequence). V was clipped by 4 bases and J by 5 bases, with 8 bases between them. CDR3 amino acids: CSAIREYGYTF. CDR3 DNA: TGCAGTGCTATCAGGGAATATGGCTACACCTTC.

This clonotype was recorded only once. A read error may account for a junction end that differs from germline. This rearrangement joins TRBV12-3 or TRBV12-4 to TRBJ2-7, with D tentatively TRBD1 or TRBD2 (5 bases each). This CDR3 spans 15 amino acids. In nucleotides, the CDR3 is TGTGTCAGCAGTATCCGGGACCCCCTCCCGAGGGAGCTGTATTTC. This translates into CVSSIRDPLPRELYF.

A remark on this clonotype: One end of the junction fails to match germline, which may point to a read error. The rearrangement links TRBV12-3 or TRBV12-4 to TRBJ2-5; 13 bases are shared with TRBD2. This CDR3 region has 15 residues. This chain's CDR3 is CASSGLAGAVETRYF. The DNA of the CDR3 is TGTGCCAGCAGCGGACTAGCGGGAGCGGTGGAGACCCGGTACTTC.

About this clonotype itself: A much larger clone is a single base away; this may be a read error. CDR3 coding DNA: TGCGCCATCAGGTCCGGGCGCTCTGGGGCCAACGTCCTGACTTTC. Protein: CAIRSGRSGANVLTF. The genes are TRBV5-1 and TRBJ2-6, with D unclear. Germline V gene sequence: CDR1 SGHRS, CDR2 YFSETQ. Trimming stripped 9 bases from V and 0 bases from J, with 13 bases between. The CDR3 extends over 15 amino acids.

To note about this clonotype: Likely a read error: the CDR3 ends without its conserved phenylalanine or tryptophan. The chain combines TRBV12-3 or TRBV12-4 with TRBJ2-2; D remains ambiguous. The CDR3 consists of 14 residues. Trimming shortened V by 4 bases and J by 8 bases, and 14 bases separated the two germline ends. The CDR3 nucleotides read TGTGCCAGCAGTTACCGACCGAATACTGGGGAGCTGTTTTCT. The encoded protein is CASSYRPNTGELFS.

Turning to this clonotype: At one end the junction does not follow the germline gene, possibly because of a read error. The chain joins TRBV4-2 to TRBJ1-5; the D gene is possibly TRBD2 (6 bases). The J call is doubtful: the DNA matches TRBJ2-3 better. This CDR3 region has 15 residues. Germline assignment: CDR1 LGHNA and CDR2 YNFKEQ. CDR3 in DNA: TGTGCTAGCAGCCTTCAAGGGACTGGGGATCAGCCCCAGTATTTT. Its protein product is CASSLQGTGDQPQYF.

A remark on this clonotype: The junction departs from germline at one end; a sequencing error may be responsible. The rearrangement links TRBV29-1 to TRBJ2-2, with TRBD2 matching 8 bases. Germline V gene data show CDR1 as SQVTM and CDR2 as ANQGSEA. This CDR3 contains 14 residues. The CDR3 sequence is CIADVAGSTGELFF. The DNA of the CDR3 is TGTATCGCTGACGTAGCGGGGAGCACCGGGGAGCTGTTTTTT.

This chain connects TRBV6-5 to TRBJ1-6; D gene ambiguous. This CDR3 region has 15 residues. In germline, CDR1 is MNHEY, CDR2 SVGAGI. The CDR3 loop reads CASSYSDGRNSPLHF. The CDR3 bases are TGTGCTAGTAGTTATTCCGACGGTAGAAATTCACCCCTCCACTTT.

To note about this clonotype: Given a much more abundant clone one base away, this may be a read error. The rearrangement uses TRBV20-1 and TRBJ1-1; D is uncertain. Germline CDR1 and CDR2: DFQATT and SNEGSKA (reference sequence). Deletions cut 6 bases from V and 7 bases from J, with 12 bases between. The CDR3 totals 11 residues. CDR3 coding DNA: TGCAGTGCACAGTCGGGGTTTGAAGCTTTCTTT. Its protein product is CSAQSGFEAFF.

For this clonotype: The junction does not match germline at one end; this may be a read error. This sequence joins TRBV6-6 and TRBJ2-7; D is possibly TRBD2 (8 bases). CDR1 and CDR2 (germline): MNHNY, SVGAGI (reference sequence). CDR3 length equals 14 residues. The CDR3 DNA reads TGTGCCATCGGGGGGGACAGACAGATCTACGAACAGTACTTC. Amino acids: CAIGGDRQIYEQYF.

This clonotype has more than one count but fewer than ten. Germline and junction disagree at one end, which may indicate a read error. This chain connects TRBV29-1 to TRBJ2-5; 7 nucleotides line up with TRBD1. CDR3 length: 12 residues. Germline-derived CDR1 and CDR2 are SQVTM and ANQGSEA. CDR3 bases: TGCAGCGTTGGTGCAGGGGGAGAGACCCAGTATTTC. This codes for CSVGAGGETQYF.

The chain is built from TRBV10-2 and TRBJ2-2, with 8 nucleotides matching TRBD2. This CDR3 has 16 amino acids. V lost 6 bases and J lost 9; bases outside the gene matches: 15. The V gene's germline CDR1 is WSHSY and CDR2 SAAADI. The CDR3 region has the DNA TGCGCCAGCAGACCAGACGGGGGGGGTAACATCAGGGAGCTGTTTTTT. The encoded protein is CASRPDGGGNIRELFF.

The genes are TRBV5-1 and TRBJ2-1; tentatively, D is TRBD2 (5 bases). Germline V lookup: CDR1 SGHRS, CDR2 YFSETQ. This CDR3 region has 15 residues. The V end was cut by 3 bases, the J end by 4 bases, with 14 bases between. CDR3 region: CASSSGLYNYNEQFF. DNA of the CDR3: TGCGCCAGCAGCTCCGGACTCTATAATTACAATGAGCAGTTCTTC.

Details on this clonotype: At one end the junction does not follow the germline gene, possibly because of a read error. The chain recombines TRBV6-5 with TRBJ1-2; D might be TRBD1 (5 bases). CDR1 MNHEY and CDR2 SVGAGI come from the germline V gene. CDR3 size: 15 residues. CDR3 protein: CASSYQGSRNYGYTF. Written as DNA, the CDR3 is TGTGCCAGCAGTTACCAGGGTAGTCGTAACTATGGTTACACCTTC.